Below are 2 T cell receptor beta chains sequenced from a single sample in a study of T-cell memory formation after mild COVID-19. TCRdb re-analysed the 5' RACE reads in MiXCR, keeping a single row per CDR3 protein. The data contain approximately 450,000 distinct CDR3 sequences, around a sixth of them seen just once; the ten biggest clones take up roughly 12%. Sample: PBMCs or a T cell subset sorted from them (not recorded which). All receptors come from an adult woman who had mild COVID-19 (a few samples of this study predate the infection). Cell type and time point are not known.

The rearrangement uses TRBV12-3 or TRBV12-4 and TRBJ2-1; 12 positions agree with TRBD2. V shed 7 bases, J shed 9 bases, and the junction held 10 bases outside the gene matches. The CDR3 runs to 15 residues. In DNA form, the CDR3 reads TGTGCCAGCACCCGGGCTAGCGGGGGGGCCGGTGAGCAGTTCTTC. It translates to CASTRASGGAGEQFF.

The J gene is TRBJ1-2, the V gene TRBV12-3 or TRBV12-4; D gene unclear. The CDR3 has 16 amino acids. V was clipped by 6 bases and J by 3 bases, with 20 bases between them. CDR3 residues: CASRPKMRRPYYGYTF. DNA of the CDR3: TGTGCCAGCAGGCCTAAGATGAGGCGTCCCTACTATGGCTACACCTTC.